This T cell receptor beta chain was identified in a study of blood T cell repertoires in COVID-19. CDR1 and CDR2 (germline): DFQATT, SNEGSKA (reference sequence). The CDR3 length is 15 residues. The V and J ends lost 3 bases and 3 bases respectively, with 17 bases between them. Measured with immunoSEQ multiplex PCR; TCRdb has only the in-frame clones, and not every one. In the table there are 30,000 to 40,000 clones, about 85% of which are singletons. The sequencing sample was made of peripheral blood. This TCR derives from a man aged 55 to 69 with active or convalescent COVID-19. V is TRBV20-1 and J is TRBJ1-1, with D possibly TRBD1 on 5 matching bases. The CDR3 is CSASREAGWYTEAFF. CDR3 nucleotide sequence: TGCAGTGCTAGTAGGGAGGCAGGGTGGTACACTGAAGCTTTCTTT.